This entry describes one T cell receptor (beta chain). What it binds is not known. The source of the sample is a study of shared clonotypes between healthy human individuals. Naive CD8 cells lacked CD45RO, underwent positive selection for CCR7 and left out terminally differentiated effector memory CD45RA+ cells. Findings and limits, study-wide: Though the depth was large, rarefaction showed that sorted-subset sequencing was incomplete.

The data were produced by immunoSEQ multiplex PCR, yet TCRdb's version contains in-frame clones alone and is incomplete. The data contain around 550,000 clones, around 96% of them singletons. This clonotype was sampled from a woman in her twenties or thirties in good health. Sequenced material: naive CD8+ T cells sorted from blood.

The CDR3 spells CASSPRTSGFSSYEQYF. CDR3 in DNA: TGCGCCAGCAGCCCGAGGACTAGCGGGTTTAGCTCCTACGAGCAGTACTTC. The chain has TRBV4-1 and TRBJ2-7; 11 bases are a match to TRBD2. This CDR3 comprises 17 residues. Trimming cost V 4 bases and J 0 bases; bases outside gene matches: 8. CDR1 is MGHRA and CDR2 is YSYEKL in the germline V gene.